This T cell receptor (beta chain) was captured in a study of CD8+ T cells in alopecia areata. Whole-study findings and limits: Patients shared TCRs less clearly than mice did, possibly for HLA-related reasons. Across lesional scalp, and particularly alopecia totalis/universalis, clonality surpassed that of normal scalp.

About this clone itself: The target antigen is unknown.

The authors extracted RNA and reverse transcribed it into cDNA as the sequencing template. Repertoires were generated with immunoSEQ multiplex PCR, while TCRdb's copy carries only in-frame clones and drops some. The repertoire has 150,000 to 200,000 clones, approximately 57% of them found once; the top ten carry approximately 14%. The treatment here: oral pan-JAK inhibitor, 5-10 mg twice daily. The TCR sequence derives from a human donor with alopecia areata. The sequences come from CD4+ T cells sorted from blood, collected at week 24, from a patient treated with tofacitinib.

This CDR3 is CAWRITTSGNTIYF. The CDR3 bases are TGTGCCTGGAGGATAACGACCTCTGGAAACACCATATATTTT. The chain couples TRBV30 to TRBJ1-3; no reliable D call. CDR3 length equals 14 residues. The germline CDR1 and CDR2 sequences are GTSNPN and SVGIG (reference sequence). Trimming cost V 3 bases and J 0 bases, with 9 bases left between them.